This is a list of T cell receptor beta chains from one sample in a study of neurological immune-mediated disorders. TCRdb re-derived calls from the 5' RACE reads in MiXCR, one entry per CDR3 protein. The table lists some 24,000 distinct CDR3 sequences, 6.7% of them singletons. The material sequenced was PBMCs. The receptors stem from a woman aged 40 to 50 in good health. Both conserved end residues are part of each CDR3. D genes are given only for firm matches. Clone size is stated in some rows and not others, as once, few, many or a class when expanded.

size	D	V	J	CDR3	DNA
many	TRBD2	TRBV20-1	TRBJ2-5	CSASFTSGIETQYF	TGCAGTGCTAGTTTTACTAGCGGGATTGAGACCCAGTACTTC
many	TRBD2	TRBV3-1	TRBJ2-1	CASSLGLAGGYNEQFF	TGTGCCAGCAGCCTGGGACTAGCGGGGGGGTACAATGAGCAGTTCTTC
many	NA	TRBV18	TRBJ2-7	CASSPVGSTDEQYF	TGTGCCAGCTCCCCGGTAGGCTCCACCGACGAGCAGTACTTC
many	TRBD2	TRBV12-3/TRBV12-4	TRBJ2-5	CASNPLEGGSPETQYF	TGTGCCAGCAATCCCTTGGAGGGAGGGAGCCCAGAGACCCAGTACTTC
many	TRBD2	TRBV7-2	TRBJ2-1	CASSFRWTSGGYNEQFF	TGTGCCAGCAGCTTCCGTTGGACTAGCGGGGGCTACAATGAGCAGTTCTTC
many	NA	TRBV28	TRBJ2-6	CASSSEGAGANVLTF	TGTGCCAGCAGTTCAGAGGGAGCTGGGGCCAACGTCCTGACTTTC
many	TRBD1	TRBV7-9	TRBJ2-1	CASSLAGGSDEQFF	TGTGCCAGCAGCTTAGCAGGGGGCAGCGATGAGCAGTTCTTC
many	NA	TRBV4-2	TRBJ1-1	CASSQESGPNTEAFF	TGTGCCAGCAGCCAAGAGTCAGGCCCGAACACTGAAGCTTTCTTT
many	NA	TRBV12-3/TRBV12-4	TRBJ1-4	CASSFRSWGEKLFF	TGTGCCAGCAGTTTTAGGTCCTGGGGTGAAAAACTGTTTTTT
NA	NA	TRBV4-2	TRBJ1-2	CASSQDKRTRGPGYGYTF	TGTGCCAGCAGCCAAGATAAGAGGACAAGGGGCCCGGGTTATGGCTACACCTTC
many	TRBD2	TRBV28	TRBJ2-7	CASSPWGGSSYEQYF	TGTGCCAGCAGTCCGTGGGGCGGGAGCTCCTACGAGCAGTACTTC
many	NA	TRBV5-1	TRBJ2-3	CASSLLRSTDTQYF	TGCGCCAGCAGCTTGTTGCGGAGCACAGATACGCAGTATTTT
many	NA	TRBV7-8	TRBJ1-1	CASSLGFGLGTEAFF	TGTGCCAGCAGCTTAGGGTTCGGGCTTGGGACTGAAGCTTTCTTT
many	NA	TRBV5-5	TRBJ2-5	CASSLRGQETQYF	TGTGCCAGCAGCCTGCGGGGACAAGAGACCCAGTACTTC
many	NA	TRBV3-1	TRBJ2-3	CASSPKLAVDTQYF	TGTGCCAGCAGCCCGAAATTAGCCGTAGATACGCAGTATTTT
medium-sized	NA	TRBV4-1	TRBJ2-3	CASSQASGQRDTQYF	TGCGCCAGCAGCCAAGCGTCAGGTCAGAGAGATACGCAGTATTTT
many	TRBD1	TRBV27	TRBJ1-5	CASSSPQGNQPQHF	TGTGCCAGCAGTTCCCCACAGGGGAATCAGCCCCAGCATTTT
many	NA	TRBV10-3	TRBJ1-1	CAIVGLPNTEAFF	TGTGCCATCGTGGGTCTACCGAACACTGAAGCTTTCTTT
many	NA	TRBV12-3/TRBV12-4	TRBJ2-3	CASSYALATPDTQYF	TGTGCCAGCAGTTACGCTCTGGCAACCCCCGATACGCAGTATTTT